Below are 19 T cell receptor beta chains sequenced from a single sample in a study of cytomegalovirus exposure and HLA in healthy donors. The primer mix had 60 Vbeta and 13 Jbeta primers. Produced via immunoSEQ multiplex PCR; TCRdb's table is partial and in-frame only. The profile shows around 130,000 clones, roughly 62% of them singletons. The sequencing input was PBMCs. Receptors were obtained from a man aged 25-40 years in good health and CMV-seropositive.

V is TRBV2 and J is TRBJ1-1; 9 positions agree with TRBD1. This CDR3 is built from 16 residues. V was pared by 5 bases and J by 0 bases, with 7 bases of the junction left unmatched. The germline V gene has CDR1 SNHLY and CDR2 FYNNEI. The CDR3, as DNA: TGTGCCAGCAGTTCCCGGGACAGGGAGATGAACACTGAAGCTTTCTTT. Protein sequence: CASSSRDREMNTEAFF.

This chain links TRBV5-5 with TRBJ2-2; 9 nucleotides align to TRBD2. The CDR3 is 14 residues long. The germline gives CDR1 SGHKS, CDR2 YYEKEE (reference sequence). V gave up 5 bases and J gave up 4 bases; unmatched junction bases: 3. The CDR3 region is CASRSSGVTGELFF. CDR3 nucleotide sequence: TGTGCCAGCAGGTCTAGCGGGGTCACCGGGGAGCTGTTTTTT.

V is TRBV27 and J is TRBJ1-2; 7 bases fit TRBD1. Germline V gene lookup returns CDR1 MNHEY and CDR2 SMNVEV (reference sequence). J gave up 3 bases and V 4 bases, and 8 bases lay outside the gene matches. The CDR3 sequence is 15 residues long. This chain's CDR3 is CASSSSRDSHYGYTF. Written as DNA, the CDR3 is TGTGCCAGCAGTTCCTCCCGGGACAGCCACTATGGCTACACCTTC.

The DNA for the CDR3 is TGTGCCATCAGTGAAGGAAGCGGAGCCTACAATGAGCAGTTCTTC. Protein product: CAISEGSGAYNEQFF. The chain couples TRBV10-3 to TRBJ2-1; D is possibly TRBD2 (5 bases). Germline V gives CDR1 ENHRY, CDR2 SYGVKD. Trimming stripped 3 bases from V and 2 bases from J, with 11 bases between. There are 15 residues in the CDR3.

The CDR3 DNA reads as TGTGCCTCCGCTTCGGGGGGCGGATCTCTTGTCACAGATACGCAGTATTTT. This codes for CASASGGGSLVTDTQYF. The V call is TRBV28, the J call TRBJ2-3; TRBD2 might be the D (7 bases). V was trimmed by 11 bases and J by 2 bases, leaving 26 bases between them. The CDR3 has 17 amino acids. Germline assignment: CDR1 MDHEN and CDR2 SYDVKM.

In its sample, this clone was seen a few times. The gene calls are TRBV2 and TRBJ1-1, with TRBD1 matching 9 bases. After removal of 6 bases from V and 9 bases from J, the junction contained 11 bases not matched to a gene. This CDR3 is built from 14 residues. Germline values: CDR1 SNHLY, CDR2 FYNNEI. The CDR3 region is CASSVTGQGLQAFF. CDR3 DNA sequence: TGTGCCAGCAGCGTTACGGGACAGGGACTTCAAGCTTTCTTT.

Only a few counts were recorded for this clone. This rearrangement joins TRBV6-1 to TRBJ1-1, with TRBD1 matching 8 bases. This CDR3 comprises 13 residues. Trimming took 11 bases from V and 0 from J; bases not matched to a gene: 5. CDR1 MNHNS and CDR2 SASEGT come from the germline V gene. The CDR3 bases are TGTGCCGGAAAACAGGGGGTGAACACTGAAGCTTTCTTT. Its protein product is CAGKQGVNTEAFF.

The chain carries TRBV9 and TRBJ2-1; D may be TRBD1 (6 bases). Germline V gene sequence: CDR1 SGDLS, CDR2 YYNGEE. The V gene lost 4 bases and the J gene lost 2 bases, with 19 bases spanning the gap. The CDR3 contains 17 residues. The CDR3 DNA sequence: TGTGCCAGCAGCCCCTCCCTAGGGGGATCCCCCTACAATGAGCAGTTCTTC. Amino acids: CASSPSLGGSPYNEQFF.

J is TRBJ2-1 and V is TRBV4-1, with 8 positions matching TRBD2. J gave up 2 bases and V 9 bases, and 9 bases lay outside the gene matches. This CDR3 is 15 amino acids long. CDR1 and CDR2 from the germline V gene are MGHRA and YSYEKL. CDR3 loop: CASRDGGRTYNEQFF. Written as DNA, the CDR3 is TGCGCCAGTAGAGATGGCGGGAGGACCTACAATGAGCAGTTCTTC.

V gene TRBV6-4 combines with J gene TRBJ2-2; TRBD2 matches 7 bases. V shed 4 bases and J 5 bases; nucleotides not matched to a gene: 4. Per the germline V gene, CDR1 is MRHNA and CDR2 is SNTAGT. The length of the CDR3 is 14 residues. For the CDR3, the DNA is TGTGCCAGCAGTGTGGCGGGAGAAACCGGGGAGCTGTTTTTT. Translation gives CASSVAGETGELFF.

In its sample, this clone was seen a few times. The rearrangement links TRBV5-1 to TRBJ2-3, with TRBD1 as a possible D gene (6 bases). V was shortened by 4 bases and J by 3 bases, with 15 bases between the two germline ends. CDR3 length: 15 amino acids. Germline CDR1 is SGHRS and CDR2 is YFSETQ. In nucleotides, the CDR3 is TGCGCCAGCAGCCCCGAAGGGGGTAGAACAGATACGCAGTATTTT. Protein: CASSPEGGRTDTQYF.

The rearrangement uses TRBV14 and TRBJ2-3; 15 bases fit TRBD2. After removal of 6 bases from V and 7 bases from J, the junction contained 5 bases not matched to a gene. The CDR3 has 15 residues. Germline loops: CDR1 SGHDN, CDR2 FVKESK. The DNA for the CDR3 is TGTGCCAGCAGAGGACTAGCGGGAGGGCCGTATACGCAGTATTTT. Its protein is CASRGLAGGPYTQYF.

The chain has TRBV19 and TRBJ2-7, with 8 bases aligning to TRBD2. With V trimmed by 2 bases and J by 3 bases, 3 bases remained unmatched. This CDR3 is 14 amino acids long. From germline, CDR1 is LNHDA and CDR2 SQIVND (reference sequence). The CDR3, as DNA: TGTGCCAGTAGTATACGACTAGCGAGCTACGAGCAGTACTTC. Translation gives CASSIRLASYEQYF.

The chain combines TRBV5-1 with TRBJ2-2; 12 bases are a match to TRBD2. This CDR3 is 18 amino acids long. V was pared by 4 bases and J by 2 bases, with 9 bases of the junction left unmatched. In germline, CDR1 is SGHRS, CDR2 YFSETQ. This CDR3 reads CASSGGLAGLTNTGELFF. CDR3 bases: TGCGCCAGCAGCGGGGGACTAGCGGGCCTCACTAACACCGGGGAGCTGTTTTTT.

This clone came up a few times. The chain joins TRBV9 to TRBJ2-3, with TRBD2 identical over 10 bases. Germline trimming cut 4 bases from V and 0 bases from J; bases unmatched to any gene: 8. The CDR3 is made up of 17 amino acids. Germline V gene data show CDR1 as SGDLS and CDR2 as YYNGEE. CDR3 region: CASSPTSGTKSTDTQYF. The CDR3 region has the DNA TGTGCCAGCAGCCCCACTAGCGGGACGAAAAGCACAGATACGCAGTATTTT. The whole variable domain, remainder taken from reference TRBV9 and TRBJ2-3, is DSGVTQTPKHLITATGQRVTLRCSPRSGDLSVYWYQQSLDQGLQFLIQYYNGEERAKGNILERFSAQQFPDLHSELNLSSLELGDSALYFCASSPTSGTKSTDTQYFGPGTRLTVL.

This clone turned up a few times. The CDR3 nucleotides are TGTGCCAGCAGTTTATTTTGGGACAGAGGACAAGAGACCCAGTACTTC. It encodes CASSLFWDRGQETQYF. The chain is built from TRBV28 and TRBJ2-5; 7 bases agree with TRBD1. This CDR3 spans 16 amino acids. The V and J ends lost 1 base and 2 bases, in that order; junction bases with no gene match: 7. Germline CDR1 is MDHEN and CDR2 is SYDVKM.

This chain uses TRBV19 with TRBJ1-2; D gene unclear. Germline CDR1 LNHDA, CDR2 SQIVND (reference sequence). CDR3 size: 12 residues. V was clipped by 7 bases and J by 4 bases, with 10 bases between them. The CDR3 sequence is CASNEPFYGYTF. The CDR3 DNA sequence: TGTGCCAGTAATGAGCCCTTCTATGGCTACACCTTC.

The V and J genes are TRBV18 and TRBJ1-5; D remains ambiguous. Per the germline V gene, CDR1 is KGHSH and CDR2 is LQKENI. The V gene lost 3 bases and the J gene lost 5 bases, with 14 bases spanning the gap. The CDR3 is 15 amino acids. DNA of the CDR3: TGTGCCAGCTCACCGAACCCCGGTGTGGATCAGCCCCAGCATTTT. Its translation is CASSPNPGVDQPQHF.

In DNA, the CDR3 is TGTGCCAGCAGTGACGCAGGGGATAAAAACATTCAGTACTTC. It is translated as CASSDAGDKNIQYF. The chain is built from TRBV25-1 and TRBJ2-4, with a weak D call TRBD1 (6 bases). Germline V gene data show CDR1 as MGHDK and CDR2 as SYGVNS. The V end was cut by 3 bases, the J end by 4 bases, with 10 bases between. The CDR3 runs 14 residues.